Sequencing of this T cell receptor (beta chain) was carried out in a study of CD8 T cells in Susac syndrome. The CDR3 has 14 amino acids. The junction had 9 bases not matched to a gene; V was cut back by 7 bases and J by 5 bases. Germline V gene sequence: CDR1 LNHDA, CDR2 SQIVND (reference sequence). The authors sequenced TCR beta from blood CD8+ and CD4+ T cells. The multiple sclerosis controls consisted of treatment-naive patients with relapsing-remitting disease, either stable or active. Reverse transcription of roughly 0.45 to 1 ug RNA was carried out with random hexamers. It was immunoSEQ multiplex PCR that amplified TCR beta CDR3 across 54 Vbeta and 13 Jbeta. In TCRdb, the immunoSEQ multiplex PCR reads were re-called with MiXCR into one record per CDR3 protein. The sample gives some 140,000 distinct CDR3 sequences, about 90% of which show up once; roughly 0.25% is in the top ten.

V usage is TRBV19 and J usage is TRBJ2-7, with 9 bases fitting TRBD2. This clonotype was obtained from a human donor with multiple sclerosis. Sequenced: CD8+ T cells from PBMCs. Written as DNA, the CDR3 is TGTGCCAGTACCACACCGGGACTAGCAGACGAGCAGTACTTC. Its protein product is CASTTPGLADEQYF.